This T cell receptor beta chain was sequenced during a study of cytomegalovirus exposure and HLA in healthy donors. About the research overall: Most genotyped donors, approximately 77% of 350 to 500, had Caucasian-associated genetic ancestry.

This CDR3 has 15 amino acids. Germline CDR1 and CDR2: SGHRS and YFSETQ. Likely unrecorded immune exposures existed in these nominally healthy donors. For this clone: The junction shows a germline mismatch at one end, possibly a read error.

Vbeta (60) and Jbeta (13) primers were used in the PCR. Per the original methods: In a later analysis, some 80 million unique TCR beta chains included roughly 11 million shared by two or more donors. Only in-frame clones appear in the TCRdb table, and some are missing; sequencing was by immunoSEQ multiplex PCR. D and trimming were read from the DNA, whereas the V and J calls and clone size are those reported in that table. Of around 150,000 clones in the sample, 60% to 80% were seen once. The chain joins TRBV5-1 to TRBJ2-5, with a weak D call TRBD1 (5 bases). The receptor's source is a man aged 18 to 35 in good health and CMV-seropositive. Material for sequencing was PBMCs. The CDR3 sequence: CSSSPAVGVGETQYF. CDR3 sequence (DNA): TGCTCCAGCAGCCCGGCGGTAGGGGTGGGCGAGACCCAGTACTTC.